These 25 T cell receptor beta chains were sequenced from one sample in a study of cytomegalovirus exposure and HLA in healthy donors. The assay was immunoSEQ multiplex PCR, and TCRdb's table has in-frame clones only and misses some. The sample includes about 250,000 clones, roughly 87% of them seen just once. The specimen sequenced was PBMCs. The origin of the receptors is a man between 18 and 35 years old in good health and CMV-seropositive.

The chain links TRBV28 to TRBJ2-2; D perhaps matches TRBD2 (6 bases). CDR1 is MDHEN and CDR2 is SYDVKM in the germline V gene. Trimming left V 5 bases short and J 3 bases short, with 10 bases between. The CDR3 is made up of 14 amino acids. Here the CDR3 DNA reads TGTGCCAGCAGTCCCCCGGGGGACACCGGGGAGCTGTTTTTT. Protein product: CASSPPGDTGELFF.

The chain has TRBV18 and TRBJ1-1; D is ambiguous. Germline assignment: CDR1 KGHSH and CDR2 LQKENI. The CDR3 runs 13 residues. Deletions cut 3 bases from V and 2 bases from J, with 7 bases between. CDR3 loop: CASSPGVNTEAFF. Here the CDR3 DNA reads TGTGCCAGCTCACCCGGAGTAAACACTGAAGCTTTCTTT.

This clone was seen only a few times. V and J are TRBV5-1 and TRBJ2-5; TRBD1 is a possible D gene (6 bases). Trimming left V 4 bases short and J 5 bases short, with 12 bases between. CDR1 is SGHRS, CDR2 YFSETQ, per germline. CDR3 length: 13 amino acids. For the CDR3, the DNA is TGCGCCAGCAGCGCGACAGGTTGGGAGACCCAGTACTTC. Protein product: CASSATGWETQYF.

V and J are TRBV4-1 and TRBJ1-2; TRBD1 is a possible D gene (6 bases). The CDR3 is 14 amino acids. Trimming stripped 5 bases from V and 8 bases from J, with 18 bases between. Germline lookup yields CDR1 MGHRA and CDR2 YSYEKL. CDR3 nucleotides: TGCGCCAGCAGCTTCTATAAGGGGGAGGGCGGCTACACCTTC. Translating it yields CASSFYKGEGGYTF.

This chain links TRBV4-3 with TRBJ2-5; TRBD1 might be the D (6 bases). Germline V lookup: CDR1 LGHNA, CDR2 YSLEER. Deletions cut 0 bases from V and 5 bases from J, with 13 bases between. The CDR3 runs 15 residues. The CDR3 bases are TGCGCCAGCAGCCAAGACCCCGGACAGTGGGAGACCCAGTACTTC. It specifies CASSQDPGQWETQYF.

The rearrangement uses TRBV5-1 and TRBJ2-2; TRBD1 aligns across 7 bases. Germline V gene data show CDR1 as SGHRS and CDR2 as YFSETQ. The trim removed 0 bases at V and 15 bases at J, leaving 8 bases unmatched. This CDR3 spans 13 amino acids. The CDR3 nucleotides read TGCGCCAGCAGCTTGGAAAGGGCAGGGGGTTTGTTTTTT. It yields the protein CASSLERAGGLFF.

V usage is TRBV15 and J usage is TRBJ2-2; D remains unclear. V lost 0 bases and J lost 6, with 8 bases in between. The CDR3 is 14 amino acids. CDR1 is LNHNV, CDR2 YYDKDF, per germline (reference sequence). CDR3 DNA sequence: TGTGCCACCAGCAGAGATCTGGGCGCCGGGGAGCTGTTTTTT. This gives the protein CATSRDLGAGELFF.

CDR3 protein: CASSLRGVSQPQHF. DNA of the CDR3: TGTGCCAGCAGTTTGAGGGGGGTTTCTCAGCCCCAGCATTTT. This chain uses TRBV28 with TRBJ1-5; possibly TRBD1 for D (6 bases). This CDR3 has 14 residues. Between the trimmed V and J ends, which lost 3 bases and 6 bases, there was a span of 12 bases. Germline V gene sequence: CDR1 MDHEN, CDR2 SYDVKM.

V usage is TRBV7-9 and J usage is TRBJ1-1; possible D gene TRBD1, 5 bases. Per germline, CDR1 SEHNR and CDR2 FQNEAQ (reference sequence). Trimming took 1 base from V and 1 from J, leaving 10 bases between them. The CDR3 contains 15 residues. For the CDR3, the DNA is TGTGCCAGCAGCTTAGGGGGGGTCCGGAACACTGAAGCTTTCTTT. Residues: CASSLGGVRNTEAFF.

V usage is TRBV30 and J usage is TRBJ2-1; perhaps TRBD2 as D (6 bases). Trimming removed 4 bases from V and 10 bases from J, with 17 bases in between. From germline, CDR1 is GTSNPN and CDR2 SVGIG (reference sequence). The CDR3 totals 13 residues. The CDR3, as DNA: TGTGCCTGGAAGAGACTAGGCACAATGGAGCAGTTCTTC. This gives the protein CAWKRLGTMEQFF. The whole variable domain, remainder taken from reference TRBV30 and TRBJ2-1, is SQTIHQWPATLVQPVGSPLSLECTVEGTSNPNLYWYRQAAGRGLQLLFYSVGIGQISSEVPQNLSASRPQDRQFILSSKKLLLSDSGFYLCAWKRLGTMEQFFGPGTRLTVL.

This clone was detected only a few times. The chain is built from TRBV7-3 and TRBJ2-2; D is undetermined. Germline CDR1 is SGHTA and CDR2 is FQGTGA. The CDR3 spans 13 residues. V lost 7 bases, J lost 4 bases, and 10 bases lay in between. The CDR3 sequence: CASKSSATGELFF. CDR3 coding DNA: TGTGCCAGCAAAAGTTCGGCCACCGGGGAGCTGTTTTTT.

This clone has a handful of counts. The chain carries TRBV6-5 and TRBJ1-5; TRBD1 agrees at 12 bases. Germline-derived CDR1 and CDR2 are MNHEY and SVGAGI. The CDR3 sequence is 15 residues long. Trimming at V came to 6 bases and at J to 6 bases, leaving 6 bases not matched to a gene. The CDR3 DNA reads TGTGCCAGCAGCCCGGGACAGGGGGCACTTCAGCCCCAGCATTTT. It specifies CASSPGQGALQPQHF.

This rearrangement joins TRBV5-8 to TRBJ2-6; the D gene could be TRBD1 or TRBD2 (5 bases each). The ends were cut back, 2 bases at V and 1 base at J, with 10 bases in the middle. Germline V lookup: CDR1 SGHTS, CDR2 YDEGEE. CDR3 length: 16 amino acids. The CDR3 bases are TGTGCCAGCAGCTTTCGGGGCAGGTCTGGGGCCAACGTCCTGACTTTC. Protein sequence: CASSFRGRSGANVLTF.

CDR3 amino acids: CASSLFGQVGETQYF. For the CDR3, the DNA is TGTGCCAGCAGCTTATTCGGACAGGTGGGAGAGACCCAGTACTTC. The chain recombines TRBV7-9 with TRBJ2-5, with 7 bases aligning to TRBD1. J was trimmed by 4 bases and V by 2 bases; bases with no gene match: 7. The CDR3 has 15 residues. The germline V gene encodes CDR1 SEHNR and CDR2 FQNEAQ (reference sequence).

CDR3 amino acids: CASFQGYEQYF. The CDR3 DNA reads as TGTGCCAGCTTTCAGGGATACGAGCAGTACTTC. This chain joins TRBV27 and TRBJ2-7, with D perhaps TRBD1 (5 bases). Trimming took 8 bases from V and 4 from J, leaving 9 bases between them. This CDR3 region has 11 residues. Germline lookup yields CDR1 MNHEY and CDR2 SMNVEV (reference sequence).

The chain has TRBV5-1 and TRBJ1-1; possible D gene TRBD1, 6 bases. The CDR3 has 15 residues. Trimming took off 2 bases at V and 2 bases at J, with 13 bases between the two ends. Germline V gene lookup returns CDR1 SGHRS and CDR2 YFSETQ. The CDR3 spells CASSFLTGDNTEAFF. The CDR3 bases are TGCGCCAGCAGCTTTTTGACAGGAGATAACACTGAAGCTTTCTTT.

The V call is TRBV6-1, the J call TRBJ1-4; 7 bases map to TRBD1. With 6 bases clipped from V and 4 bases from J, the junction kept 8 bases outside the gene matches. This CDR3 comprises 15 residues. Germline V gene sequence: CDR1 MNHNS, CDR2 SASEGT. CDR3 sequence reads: CASSITGQINEKLFF. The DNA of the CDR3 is TGTGCCAGCAGCATAACGGGACAGATTAATGAAAAACTGTTTTTT.

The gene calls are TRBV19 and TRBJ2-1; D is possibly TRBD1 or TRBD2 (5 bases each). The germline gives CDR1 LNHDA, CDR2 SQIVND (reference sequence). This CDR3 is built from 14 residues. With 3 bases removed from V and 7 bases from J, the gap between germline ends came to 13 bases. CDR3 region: CASSIVGTGNEQFF. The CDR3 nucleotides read TGTGCCAGTAGTATTGTCGGGACGGGGAATGAGCAGTTCTTC. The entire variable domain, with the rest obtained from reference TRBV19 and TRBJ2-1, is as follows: DGGITQSPKYLFRKEGQNVTLSCEQNLNHDAMYWYRQDPGQGLRLIYYSQIVNDFQKGDIAEGYSVSREKKESFPLTVTSAQKNPTAFYLCASSIVGTGNEQFFGPGTRLTVL.

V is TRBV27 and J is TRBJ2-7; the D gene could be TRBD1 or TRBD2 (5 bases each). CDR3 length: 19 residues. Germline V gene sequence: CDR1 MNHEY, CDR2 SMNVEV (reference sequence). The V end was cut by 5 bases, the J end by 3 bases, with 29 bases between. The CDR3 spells CASSPLKPAWGRGLYEQYF. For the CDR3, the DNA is TGTGCCAGCAGTCCGTTAAAGCCTGCCTGGGGGAGAGGTCTCTACGAGCAGTACTTC.

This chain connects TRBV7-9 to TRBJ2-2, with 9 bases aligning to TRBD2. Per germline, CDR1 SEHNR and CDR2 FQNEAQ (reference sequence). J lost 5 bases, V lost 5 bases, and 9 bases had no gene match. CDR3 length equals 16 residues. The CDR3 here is CASSPRGSGSTGELFF. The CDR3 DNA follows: TGTGCCAGCAGCCCCCGGGGTAGCGGGAGTACCGGGGAGCTGTTTTTT.

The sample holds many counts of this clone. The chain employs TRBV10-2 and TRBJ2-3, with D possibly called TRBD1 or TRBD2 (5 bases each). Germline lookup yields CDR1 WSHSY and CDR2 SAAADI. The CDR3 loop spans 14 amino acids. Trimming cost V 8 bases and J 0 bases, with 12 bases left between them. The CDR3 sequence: CASSYWGSTDTQYF. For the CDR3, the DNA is TGCGCCAGCTCCTATTGGGGGAGCACAGATACGCAGTATTTT.

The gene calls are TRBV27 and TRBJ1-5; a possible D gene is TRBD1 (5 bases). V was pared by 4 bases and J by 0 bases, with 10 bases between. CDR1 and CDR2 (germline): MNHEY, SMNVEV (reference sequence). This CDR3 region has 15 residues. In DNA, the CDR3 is TGTGCCAGCAGTTGGGACGGTTATAGCAATCAGCCCCAGCATTTT. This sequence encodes CASSWDGYSNQPQHF.

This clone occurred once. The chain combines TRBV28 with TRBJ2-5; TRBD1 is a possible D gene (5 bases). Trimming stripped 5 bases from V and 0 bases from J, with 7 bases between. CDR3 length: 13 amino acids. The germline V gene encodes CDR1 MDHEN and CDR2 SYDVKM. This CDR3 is CASSQGYQETQYF. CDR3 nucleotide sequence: TGTGCCAGCAGTCAGGGTTACCAAGAGACCCAGTACTTC.

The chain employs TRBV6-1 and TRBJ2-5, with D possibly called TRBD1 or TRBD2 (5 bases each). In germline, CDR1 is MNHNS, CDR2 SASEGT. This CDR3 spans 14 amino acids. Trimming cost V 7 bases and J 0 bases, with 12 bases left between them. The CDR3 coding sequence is TGTGCCAGCACTCAGGGACCATACCAAGAGACCCAGTACTTC. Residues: CASTQGPYQETQYF.

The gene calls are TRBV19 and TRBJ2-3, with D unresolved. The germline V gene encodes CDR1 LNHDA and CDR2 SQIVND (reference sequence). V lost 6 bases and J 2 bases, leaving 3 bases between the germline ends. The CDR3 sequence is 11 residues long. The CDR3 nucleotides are TGTGCCAGTAGGAACACAGATACGCAGTATTTT. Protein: CASRNTDTQYF.